This TCR beta chain comes out of a study of blood T cell repertoires in COVID-19. Study-level information: The United States, Italy and Spain provided the acute and convalescent COVID-19 samples. PBMCs, B-cell-depleted T cells, or T cells provided the cDNA or gDNA that made up the material.

The repertoire was sequenced with immunoSEQ multiplex PCR; TCRdb's copy has only in-frame clones and lacks some. The sample holds around 80,000 clones, over 65% seen once. The germline V gene has CDR1 SGHDT and CDR2 YYEEEE. V shed 4 bases, J shed 5 bases, and the junction held 5 bases outside the gene matches. This CDR3 has 13 residues. J is TRBJ2-5 and V is TRBV5-6; TRBD1 agrees at 7 bases. Sequenced sample: peripheral blood. This TCR was recovered from a man aged 45 to 65 with active or convalescent COVID-19. This CDR3 reads CASSQTGLETQYF. CDR3 DNA: TGTGCCAGCAGCCAGACAGGGTTGGAGACCCAGTACTTC.